This T cell receptor beta chain was documented in a study of cytomegalovirus exposure and HLA in healthy donors (dated by TCRdb to 2015 to 2018). At the level of the whole study: An earlier analysis of approximately 590 of the donors reported about 290 Gb of sequence data and about 100 million unique TCR beta sequences from 150 million to 200 million T cells. On average, about 200,000 unique TCR beta nucleotide sequences were sequenced per donor among fewer than 500 genotyped donors of the cohort, with 15% to 20% of those sequences being non-productive. Every discovery cohort repertoire had been produced on one sequencing platform. Approximately 300 gigabases of sequencing data and 78 million or so unique TCR sequences were included in an early release covering around 600 HLA-typed donors. A separate validation cohort of some 130 different subjects was used in addition to the roughly 700-subject first cohort. Typing coverage varied by locus: about 620-630 donors for A, B, C, DRB1 and DQB1; approximately 560 for DQA1; approximately 570 for DPA1; fewer than 480 for DPB1. An earlier analysis of 587 of the donors used high-throughput TCR beta sequencing to judge whether each TCR beta V gene segment behaved as functional or pseudogenic. Roughly 5 DR-DQ haplotypes were treated as single units for association and clustering because of strong linkage in the cohort. The study combined high-throughput TCR immunosequencing, statistical association of individual TCRs with disease status, and machine learning to predict cytomegalovirus infection status. A later genetic analysis took genome-wide SNP genotypes for about 55% of the roughly 700 donors and used that subset as a discovery cohort. A later analysis re-examined previously published TCR beta repertoires from just over 650 donors and added high-resolution HLA genotyping to investigate patterns of TCR occurrence. Donor age, sex, ethnicity and CMV serostatus were compiled together with the repertoire data. The genetic ancestry cluster associated with self-reported Caucasian donors included over 65% of the roughly 390 genotyped donors. The study aimed to test whether signatures of past pathogen exposure could be identified by cataloging public T cell receptors. The later analysis used no new phenotypic data to find candidate immune exposures, relying instead on TCR beta sequences and their occurrence across donors. Class I and class II HLA loci were covered by the typing at four-digit resolution. The study used immunosequencing to profile the T cell repertoires of under 700 subjects and linked those repertoires to cytomegalovirus serostatus. Study-wide conclusions, independent of this receptor: Some IMGT-functional V segments, including TRBV6-2 and TRBV6-3, could not be distinguished by the 87-base-pair reads and were therefore excluded. The cohort was sequenced for TCR beta chains only, and without alpha or paired-chain data the features that could be detected were limited. A further reported finding was that TCR beta sequences accurately predicted the HLA-A and HLA-B alleles for most subjects in the first cohort. Presence/absence analyses assumed roughly uniform sequencing depth across donors, an assumption that may not hold. Because counts were too low, about 17 rarely observed V segments, including chromosome 9 orphons, were excluded from the earlier analysis of several hundred of the donors. The authors suggested that the approach could potentially be generalized to other disease states and immunological phenotypes. Because HLA typing was unavailable for some donors at each locus, only the typed subset was used in association tests. Linkage disequilibrium might explain the correlated functional status among segregating V segments, but an unknown experimental factor could not be excluded. In the study, about 150 TCR beta chains were listed as associated with cytomegalovirus. In an earlier analysis of some 500 of the donors, most TCR beta V segments appeared in productive rearrangements about 90% or about 30% of the time, broadly matching IMGT annotations. In a later analysis, TCR association rates were found to vary across HLA loci, with the most associated TCRs seen for DRB1 alleles and the fewest for HLA-C alleles. A later genetic analysis reported fewer N-insertions in productive TCRs among donors in an Asian-associated ancestry cluster than the approximately 670-donor mean. In a later analysis, most CMV-associated TCR beta chains were found to appear HLA-restricted, with HLA associations seemingly driven largely by CMV exposure. When HLA alleles, especially DR and DQ, strongly co-occurred, TCR associations were difficult to assign to individual alleles. Immune exposure information for the cohort was limited to CMV serostatus. In a later analysis, HLA-associated TCR beta chains showed more clonal expansion and lower generation probabilities than non-associated chains that were equally common. A later analysis associated 16,951 TCR beta sequences with specific HLA alleles at a false discovery rate of 0.05. In a later genetic analysis, a missense DCLRE1C variant was associated with V-gene and J-gene trimming of TCR beta chains, and the association was replicated in an independent cohort. While some public TCRs were present in many individuals, most TCR sequences turned up only very rarely across donors. Three of the identified cytomegalovirus-associated TCR beta chains were confirmed in vitro to be specific for cytomegalovirus antigens. According to a later analysis, parvovirus B19, influenza, CMV and Epstein-Barr virus appeared linked to several top co-occurrence clusters. The classifier was reported to diagnose cytomegalovirus status with high specificity and sensitivity in both the original cohort and the validation cohort. A cluster of highly shared sequence variants was judged likely to represent a technical artifact of the sequencing pipeline.

The cohort consisted of approximately 690 healthy bone marrow donors. All cohort members were sampled while nominally healthy, although unrecorded immune exposures were likely present. The donor was CMV seronegative and belonged to the group of 350 to 400 seronegative cohort members. A peripheral blood sample was provided by each donor, and peripheral blood mononuclear cells were used for TCR beta sequencing. The Qiagen DNeasy Blood Extraction Kit was used to extract genomic DNA from the blood cell samples. For this clone: The clone's antigen remains unknown. Base qualities are not provided; no much larger clone lies one nucleotide away.

Library creation used the immunoSEQ multiplex PCR assay. The multiplex PCR relied on a mix of 60 forward primers for TCR Vbeta segments and 13 reverse primers for TCR Jbeta segments. Amplification of the CDR3 region of rearranged TCR beta genes was performed with a multiplex PCR assay on genomic DNA. Amplified TCR beta libraries were sequenced as 87-base-pair reads on the Illumina HiSeq System. Per the source publication's procedure: A later analysis tallied 75 million to 85 million unique TCR beta chains across the 610 or so repertoires, and around 10 million of those chains were shared by two or more donors. Raw reads were error-corrected and collapsed into unique sequences with a nearest-neighbor algorithm that merged closely related sequences to remove PCR and sequencing errors. V, D and J gene segments were assigned by aligning CDR3 sequences to IMGT reference sequences. For a sequence to be retained, a match of at least six nucleotides was required to both a V gene segment and a J gene segment. Rearrangements were classified as productive when the CDR3 lacked stop codons and remained in frame with V and J, and all other rearrangements were classified as non-productive. Following IMGT convention, CDR3 was defined as the stretch from the second conserved V-encoded cysteine up to the conserved J-encoded phenylalanine. The earlier analysis of 587 of the donors excluded sequences that lacked an unambiguous match to a single V gene segment. An earlier analysis of several hundred of the donors called V segments functional above 56.7% productive rearrangements and segregating when the between-donor standard deviation exceeded 5%. A statistical classification framework was built to diagnose cytomegalovirus status from the catalog of TCR beta chain sequences. V and J gene assignment, in a later analysis, came from comparing TCR nucleotide sequences with IMGT/GENE-DB human TR gene sequences. A later analysis assigned CDR3 sequences and most-parsimonious VDJ recombination scenarios with the TCRdist pipeline. A later analysis defined each TCR beta chain by its CDR3 amino acid sequence plus V-gene family, and excluded reads lacking a unique V-gene family. In a later analysis, around 600 highly shared, low-generation-probability nucleotide sequences were removed to address suspected cross-contamination and a sequencing artifact. A later analysis calculated a clonal expansion index for each public chain from normalized within-repertoire ranks of inferred template counts. In a later analysis, generation probabilities were computed with a VDJ recombination model fitted to out-of-frame rearrangements, and the resulting probabilities were checked against IGoR. In a later analysis, hypergeometric tests were used to score TCR-TCR, TCR-HLA and TCR-CMV co-occurrence, with a repertoire-size bias correction applied to TCR pairs. False discovery rates were estimated in a later analysis by permuting HLA or CMV assignments 20 times. In a later analysis, co-occurring TCRs were grouped using DBSCAN, with TCRdist sequence similarity added in when clustering inside HLA-allele-positive subsets. For co-occurrence clustering, repertoires with fewer than 30,000 or more than 120,000 public chains were excluded, along with about five repertoires with anomalous nucleotide sharing. TCRdb re-hosts the immuneACCESS table, in-frame sequences only. Its copies lack some clones; in the studies checked, an unresolved V gene accounts for under half of them, and the cause for the rest is not known. For V, J and clone size, that table is used; D and trimming come from the DNA. Present in this sample are about 200,000 clones, around nine tenths of which were seen just once. The ten biggest clones cover 0.25% to 0.4% of the sample.

Trimming takes 0 bases from V and 2 bases from J, and the germline ends sit 14 bases apart. The germline V gene encodes CDR1 KGHSH and CDR2 LQKENI. Including cysteine and phenylalanine, the CDR3 has 16 amino acids. The entry retains the CDR3 DNA only, 48 bases that are in frame from base 1. The TCR sequence derives from a woman younger than 45 in good health and CMV-seronegative. The sequencing sample was made of PBMCs. Recombination linked TRBV18 to TRBJ2-7; a weak D assignment points to TRBD2 (6 bases agree). The CDR3 here reads CASSPPGWRETYEQYF. Read as DNA, the sequence is TGTGCCAGCTCACCACCAGGATGGAGGGAAACCTACGAGCAGTACTTC.